The 12 T cell receptor beta chains below come from one sample, sequenced in a study of siplizumab effects on memory and regulatory T cells. Only in-frame clones appear in the TCRdb table, and some are missing; sequencing was by immunoSEQ multiplex PCR. This sample has about 82,000 clones, with approximately 88% found just once. Material for sequencing was Tregs sorted from blood. These receptors were obtained from a human donor in good health.

V and J are TRBV7-6 and TRBJ2-5; D not resolved. Germline values: CDR1 SGHVS, CDR2 FNYEAQ. V lost 5 bases to trimming and J lost 1 base, with 2 bases between them. This CDR3 is 11 amino acids long. The CDR3 nucleotides are TGTGCCAGCAGCGGCCAAGAGACCCAGTACTTC. This sequence encodes CASSGQETQYF.

The rearrangement joins TRBV6-1 to TRBJ2-2; D uncertain. The CDR3 extends over 14 amino acids. Trimming stripped 3 bases from V and 5 bases from J, with 10 bases between. Germline assignment: CDR1 MNHNS and CDR2 SASEGT. CDR3 DNA sequence: TGTGCCAGCAGTGATTGGGTTGTGACCGGGGAGCTGTTTTTT. This sequence encodes CASSDWVVTGELFF.

The chain is built from TRBV7-2 and TRBJ2-3; the D is unclear. With 4 bases removed from V and 4 bases from J, the gap between germline ends came to 9 bases. This CDR3 spans 13 amino acids. Germline V gene lookup returns CDR1 SGHTA and CDR2 FQGNSA. The CDR3 is CASSSLQSDTQYF. The CDR3 nucleotides read TGTGCCAGCAGCTCCCTACAGTCAGATACGCAGTATTTT.

The rearrangement joins TRBV19 to TRBJ2-3; 8 bases fit TRBD2. CDR3 size: 16 residues. Per germline, CDR1 LNHDA and CDR2 SQIVND (reference sequence). With 5 bases clipped from V and 3 bases from J, the junction kept 10 bases outside the gene matches. In DNA form, the CDR3 reads TGTGCCAGTAGTGAAACCGGGACTAGACGTACAGATACGCAGTATTTT. Encoded protein: CASSETGTRRTDTQYF.

V gene TRBV19 combines with J gene TRBJ2-2; no definite D call. CDR3 length equals 16 residues. Trimming took 2 bases from V and 7 from J, leaving 17 bases between them. Germline CDR1 LNHDA, CDR2 SQIVND (reference sequence). For the CDR3, the DNA is TGTGCCAGTAGTATAATGGGCCTAGGGTGGGGCGGGGAGCTGTTTTTT. It encodes CASSIMGLGWGGELFF.

This chain connects TRBV19 to TRBJ2-7; D assignment may be TRBD1 or TRBD2 (7 bases each). The CDR3 consists of 14 residues. Germline CDR1 reads LNHDA; CDR2 reads SQIVND (reference sequence). Trimming removed 4 bases from V and 5 bases from J, with 15 bases in between. CDR3 DNA: TGTGCCAGTAGTACGAGCAGGGGGAGGGACGAGCAGTACTTC. It translates to CASSTSRGRDEQYF.

The rearrangement links TRBV7-3 to TRBJ2-3; D gene ambiguous. V shed 1 base and J shed 6 bases, with 8 bases lying between them. Germline V gene data show CDR1 as SGHTA and CDR2 as FQGTGA. The CDR3 contains 13 residues. Written as DNA, the CDR3 is TGTGCCAGCAGCTTAATTTCTGCGGATACGCAGTATTTT. Translation gives CASSLISADTQYF.

This clone has just one count. The CDR3 nucleotides are TGTGCCAGTAGTACCGGGACAGGGGCTGCCTTGGGAGAGACCCAGTACTTC. Translating it yields CASSTGTGAALGETQYF. The rearrangement uses TRBV19 and TRBJ2-5; 10 bases are a match to TRBD1. V shed 4 bases and J 4 bases; nucleotides not matched to a gene: 12. The CDR3 has 17 amino acids. Per germline, CDR1 LNHDA and CDR2 SQIVND (reference sequence).

The J gene is TRBJ2-7, the V gene TRBV19; either TRBD1 or TRBD2 may fit D (5 bases each). Per germline, CDR1 LNHDA and CDR2 SQIVND (reference sequence). V was clipped by 10 bases and J by 3 bases, with 13 bases between them. This CDR3 comprises 12 residues. The CDR3: CATRGRDYEQYF. In DNA, the CDR3 is TGTGCCACGAGGGGCAGAGACTACGAGCAGTACTTC.

The chain joins TRBV27 to TRBJ2-5, with a tentative D call TRBD2 (5 bases). This CDR3 comprises 13 residues. Trimming stripped 6 bases from V and 5 bases from J, with 13 bases between. CDR1 MNHEY and CDR2 SMNVEV come from the germline V gene (reference sequence). CDR3 bases: TGTGCCAGCAGGCCGGGATGGTTGGAGACCCAGTACTTC. Translated, it gives CASRPGWLETQYF.

In this sample, this clone turned up once. The V call is TRBV6-6, the J call TRBJ2-2, with D perhaps matching TRBD1 (6 bases). The length of the CDR3 is 14 residues. Trimming stripped 7 bases from V and 0 bases from J, with 9 bases between. Looked up from germline, CDR1 is MNHNY and CDR2 is SVGAGI (reference sequence). The CDR3 DNA reads TGTGCCAGCATGAGGGGGACGAACACCGGGGAGCTGTTTTTT. Amino acid sequence: CASMRGTNTGELFF.

This clone has just a few counts. The chain is built from TRBV30 and TRBJ1-1; D gene ambiguous. The CDR3 runs 13 residues. Germline CDR1 is GTSNPN and CDR2 is SVGIG (reference sequence). Trimming left V 4 bases short and J 2 bases short, with 11 bases between. CDR3 bases: TGTGCCTGGACTCCCCTAGTTAACACTGAAGCTTTCTTT. Protein: CAWTPLVNTEAFF.